Sequencing of this T cell receptor (beta chain) was carried out in a study of cytomegalovirus exposure and HLA in healthy donors. The study's findings and limits: Donor immune exposure was known only as CMV serostatus.

Concerning this clone: Its specificity is unknown.

CDR1 is SGDLS and CDR2 is YYNGEE in the germline V gene. CDR3 length: 14 amino acids. Trimming shortened V by 4 bases and J by 2 bases, and 12 bases separated the two germline ends. 60 Vbeta and 13 Jbeta primers were used in PCR. The protocol was immunoSEQ multiplex PCR, while the TCRdb copy is restricted to in-frame clones and leaves out a portion. This table has more than 95,000 clones, approximately 69% appearing once. Sequences were obtained from PBMCs. The V gene is TRBV9, the J gene TRBJ1-1, with D possibly matching TRBD1 (6 bases). The TCR was taken from a man aged 25-45 years in good health and CMV-seronegative. In DNA form, the CDR3 reads TGTGCCAGCAGCACACAACAGGGCAACACTGAAGCTTTCTTT. Translated: CASSTQQGNTEAFF.